A single TCR beta chain is shown here with its context. Participants were aged about 18 to 89 years from roughly 25 US areas. Allocation to cohorts depended on clinical history reported by the participants. Sequencing was performed with immunoSEQ multiplex PCR; in TCRdb, only in-frame clones are kept and a portion is missing. The sample has hundreds of thousands of clones, around 90% seen once. CDR1 and CDR2 from the germline V gene are SGHVS and FNYEAQ. Trimming took 6 bases from V and 5 from J; bases not matched to a gene: 15. The CDR3 totals 16 residues. This entry belongs to a study of blood T cell repertoires in COVID-19.

The chain is built from TRBV7-6 and TRBJ1-1; TRBD1 agrees at 7 bases. The sequenced material came from PBMCs or T cells enriched from blood (not recorded which). This TCR came from a young woman who had recovered from COVID-19. The CDR3 region has the DNA TGTGCCAGCAGTCCCCAGCTAACAGGGGTGGGGACTGAAGCTTTCTTT. Amino acids: CASSPQLTGVGTEAFF.